This T cell receptor (beta chain) was sequenced during a study of blood T cell repertoires in COVID-19. The germline V gene has CDR1 LNHDA and CDR2 SQIVND (reference sequence). The CDR3 has 14 amino acids. The V gene end was trimmed by 7 bases and the J gene end by 5 bases; junction bases not matched to a gene: 8. As originally analysed: For nucleated cells, counts were estimated from reference gene primer amplification. Assay used: immunoSEQ multiplex PCR; TCRdb lists only in-frame clones, some missing. V and J calls and clone size are as listed in that table; D and trimming were resolved from the DNA. The sample holds just over 60,000 clones, 65% to 80% seen once. Followed longitudinally, the Seattle patients had been enrolled during active infection.

The TCR comes from a young man with COVID-19, enrolled during active disease. The specimen was peripheral blood. The chain joins TRBV19 to TRBJ2-7; 10 bases line up with TRBD1. Written as DNA, the CDR3 is TGTGCCAGTACCTTTGGACAGGGGGTCCACGAGCAGTACTTC. Protein sequence: CASTFGQGVHEQYF. Together with reference TRBV19 and TRBJ2-7, the CDR3 gives the full variable domain: DGGITQSPKYLFRKEGQNVTLSCEQNLNHDAMYWYRQDPGQGLRLIYYSQIVNDFQKGDIAEGYSVSREKKESFPLTVTSAQKNPTAFYLCASTFGQGVHEQYFGPGTRLTVT.